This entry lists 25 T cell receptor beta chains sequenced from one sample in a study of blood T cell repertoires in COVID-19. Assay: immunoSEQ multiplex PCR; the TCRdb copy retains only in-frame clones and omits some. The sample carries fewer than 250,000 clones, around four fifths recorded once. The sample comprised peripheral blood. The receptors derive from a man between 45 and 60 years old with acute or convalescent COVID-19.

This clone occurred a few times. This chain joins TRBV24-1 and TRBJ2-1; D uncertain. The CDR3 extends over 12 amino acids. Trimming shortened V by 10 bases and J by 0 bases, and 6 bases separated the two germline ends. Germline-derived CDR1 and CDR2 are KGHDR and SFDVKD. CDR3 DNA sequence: TGTGCCACTGGAGTCTCCTACAATGAGCAGTTCTTC. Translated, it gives CATGVSYNEQFF.

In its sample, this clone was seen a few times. This CDR3 reads CASSSGSSYEQYF. CDR3 sequence (DNA): TGTGCCAGTAGTAGCGGGAGCTCCTACGAGCAGTACTTC. This chain uses TRBV19 with TRBJ2-7, with 7 positions matching TRBD2. The J segment lost 0 bases and the V segment lost 4 bases, leaving 0 bases of the junction unmatched. The CDR3 has 13 amino acids. Germline V CDR1 and CDR2: LNHDA, SQIVND (reference sequence).

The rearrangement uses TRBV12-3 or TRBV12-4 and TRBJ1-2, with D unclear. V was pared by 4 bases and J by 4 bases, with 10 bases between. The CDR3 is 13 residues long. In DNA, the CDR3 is TGTGCCAGCAGTTCTAATCCCTTCTATGGCTACACCTTC. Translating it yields CASSSNPFYGYTF.

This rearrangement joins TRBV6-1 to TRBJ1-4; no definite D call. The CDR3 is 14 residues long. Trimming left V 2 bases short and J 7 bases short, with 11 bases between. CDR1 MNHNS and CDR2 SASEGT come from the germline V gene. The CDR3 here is CASSEFKGSEKLFF. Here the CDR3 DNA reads TGTGCCAGCAGTGAATTTAAAGGGAGTGAAAAACTGTTTTTT.

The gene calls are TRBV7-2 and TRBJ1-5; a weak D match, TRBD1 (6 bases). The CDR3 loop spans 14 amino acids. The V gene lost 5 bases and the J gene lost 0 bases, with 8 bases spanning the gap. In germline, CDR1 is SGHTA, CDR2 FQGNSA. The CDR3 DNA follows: TGTGCCAGCAGCATGACAGGTAGCAATCAGCCCCAGCATTTT. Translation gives CASSMTGSNQPQHF.

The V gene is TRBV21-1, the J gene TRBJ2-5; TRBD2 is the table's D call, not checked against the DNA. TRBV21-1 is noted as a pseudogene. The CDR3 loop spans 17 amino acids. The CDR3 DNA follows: TGTGCCAGCAGCAAAGTGGGGAATGGAGGGATCCGAGAGACCCAGTACTTC. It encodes CASSKVGNGGIRETQYF.

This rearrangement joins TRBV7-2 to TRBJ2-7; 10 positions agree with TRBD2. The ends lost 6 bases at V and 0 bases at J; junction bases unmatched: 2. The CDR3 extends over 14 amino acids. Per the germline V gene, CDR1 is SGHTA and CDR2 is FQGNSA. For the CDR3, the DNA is TGTGCCAGCAGACTAGCGGGAAGCTCCTACGAGCAGTACTTC. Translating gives CASRLAGSSYEQYF.

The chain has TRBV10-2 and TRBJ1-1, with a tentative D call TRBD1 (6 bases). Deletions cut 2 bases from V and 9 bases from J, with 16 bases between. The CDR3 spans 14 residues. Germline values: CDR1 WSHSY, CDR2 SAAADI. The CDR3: CASSEPGHTEQAFF. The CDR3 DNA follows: TGCGCCAGCAGTGAGCCGGGACACACCGAACAAGCTTTCTTT.

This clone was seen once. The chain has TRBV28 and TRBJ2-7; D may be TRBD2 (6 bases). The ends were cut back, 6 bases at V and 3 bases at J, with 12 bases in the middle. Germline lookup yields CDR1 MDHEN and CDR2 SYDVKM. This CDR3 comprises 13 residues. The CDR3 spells CASSPGLNYEQYF. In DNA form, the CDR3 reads TGTGCCAGCAGCCCGGGACTGAACTACGAGCAGTACTTC.

This chain's CDR3 is CASTSSRLSGYTF. In nucleotides, the CDR3 is TGTGCCAGCACCTCAAGTCGACTTTCCGGCTACACCTTC. The chain recombines TRBV6-5 with TRBJ1-2; D uncertain. Germline CDR1 MNHEY, CDR2 SVGAGI. The CDR3 covers 13 residues. Trimming removed 7 bases at V and 8 bases at J, with 17 bases between.

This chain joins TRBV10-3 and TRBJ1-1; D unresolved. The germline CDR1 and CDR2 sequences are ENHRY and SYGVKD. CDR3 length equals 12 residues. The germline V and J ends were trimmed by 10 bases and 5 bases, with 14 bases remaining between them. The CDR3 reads CATYGIGTEAFF. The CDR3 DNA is TGTGCCACCTACGGCATCGGGACTGAAGCTTTCTTT.

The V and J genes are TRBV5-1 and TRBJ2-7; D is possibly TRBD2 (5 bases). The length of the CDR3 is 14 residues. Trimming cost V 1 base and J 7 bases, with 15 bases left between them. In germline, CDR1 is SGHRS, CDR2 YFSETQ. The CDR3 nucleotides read TGCGCCAGCAGCTTGAGTAGCGCGGGCGGGGAGCAGTACTTC. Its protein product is CASSLSSAGGEQYF.

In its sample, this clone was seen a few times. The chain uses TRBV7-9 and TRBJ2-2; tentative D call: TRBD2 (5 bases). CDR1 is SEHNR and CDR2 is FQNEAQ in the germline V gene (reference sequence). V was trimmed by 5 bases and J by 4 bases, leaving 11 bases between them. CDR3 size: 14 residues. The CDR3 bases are TGTGCCAGCAGCCAGGACTCGATCACCGGGGAGCTGTTTTTT. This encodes CASSQDSITGELFF.

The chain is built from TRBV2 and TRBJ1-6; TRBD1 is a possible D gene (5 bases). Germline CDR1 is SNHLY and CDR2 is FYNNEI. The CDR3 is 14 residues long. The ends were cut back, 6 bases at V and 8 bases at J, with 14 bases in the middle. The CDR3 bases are TGTGCCAGCAGGGGGCCTTGGGTTTATTCACCCCTCCACTTT. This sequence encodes CASRGPWVYSPLHF. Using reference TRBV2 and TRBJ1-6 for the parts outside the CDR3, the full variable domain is EPEVTQTPSHQVTQMGQEVILRCVPISNHLYFYWYRQILGQKVEFLVSFYNNEISEKSEIFDDQFSVERPDGSNFTLKIRSTKLEDSAMYFCASRGPWVYSPLHFGNGTRLTVT.

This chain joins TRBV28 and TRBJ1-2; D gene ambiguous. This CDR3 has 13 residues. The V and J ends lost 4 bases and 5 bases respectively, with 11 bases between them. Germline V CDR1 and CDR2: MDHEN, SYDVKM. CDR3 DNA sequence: TGTGCCAGCAGTTCGGTAGGCGGATATGGCTACACCTTC. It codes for CASSSVGGYGYTF.

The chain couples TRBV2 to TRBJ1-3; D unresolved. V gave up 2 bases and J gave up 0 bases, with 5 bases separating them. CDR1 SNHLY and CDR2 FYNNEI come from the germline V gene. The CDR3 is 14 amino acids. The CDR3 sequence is CASSENRSGNTIYF. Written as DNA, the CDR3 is TGTGCCAGCAGTGAAAATCGCTCTGGAAACACCATATATTTT.

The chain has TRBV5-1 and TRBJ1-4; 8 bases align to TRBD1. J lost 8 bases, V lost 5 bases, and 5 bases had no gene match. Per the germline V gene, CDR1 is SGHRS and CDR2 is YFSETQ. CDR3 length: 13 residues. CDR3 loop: CASSSRQGEKLFF. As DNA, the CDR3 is TGCGCCAGCAGTTCCAGACAGGGGGAAAAACTGTTTTTT.

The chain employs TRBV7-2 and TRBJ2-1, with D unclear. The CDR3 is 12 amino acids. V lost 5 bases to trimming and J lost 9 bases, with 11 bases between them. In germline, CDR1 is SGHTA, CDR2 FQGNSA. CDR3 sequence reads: CASSHRLGEQFF. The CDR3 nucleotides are TGTGCCAGCAGCCACCGACTGGGTGAGCAGTTCTTC.

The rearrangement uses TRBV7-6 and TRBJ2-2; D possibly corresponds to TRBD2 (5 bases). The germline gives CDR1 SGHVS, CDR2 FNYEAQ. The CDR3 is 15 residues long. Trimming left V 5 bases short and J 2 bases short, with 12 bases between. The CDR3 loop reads CASSRLGENTGELFF. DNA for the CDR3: TGTGCCAGCAGCCGGCTGGGAGAAAACACCGGGGAGCTGTTTTTT.

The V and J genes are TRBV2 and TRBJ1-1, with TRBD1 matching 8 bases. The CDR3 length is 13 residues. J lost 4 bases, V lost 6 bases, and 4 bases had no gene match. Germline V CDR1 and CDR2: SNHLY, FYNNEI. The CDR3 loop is CASRDDRGTEAFF. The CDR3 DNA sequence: TGTGCCAGCAGGGATGACAGGGGCACTGAAGCTTTCTTT.

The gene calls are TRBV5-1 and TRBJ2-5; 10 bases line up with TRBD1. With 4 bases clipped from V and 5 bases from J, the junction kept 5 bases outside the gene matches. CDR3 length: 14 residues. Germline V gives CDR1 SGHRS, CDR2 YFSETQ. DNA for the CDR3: TGCGCCAGCAGCAGACAGGGGGCAGGGGAGACCCAGTACTTC. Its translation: CASSRQGAGETQYF.

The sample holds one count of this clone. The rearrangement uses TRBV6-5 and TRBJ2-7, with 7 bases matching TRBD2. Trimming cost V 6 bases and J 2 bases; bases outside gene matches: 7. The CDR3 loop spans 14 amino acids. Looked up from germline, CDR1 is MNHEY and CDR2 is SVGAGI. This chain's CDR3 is CASRKRGEAYEQYF. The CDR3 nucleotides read TGTGCCAGCAGGAAACGGGGGGAAGCCTACGAGCAGTACTTC.

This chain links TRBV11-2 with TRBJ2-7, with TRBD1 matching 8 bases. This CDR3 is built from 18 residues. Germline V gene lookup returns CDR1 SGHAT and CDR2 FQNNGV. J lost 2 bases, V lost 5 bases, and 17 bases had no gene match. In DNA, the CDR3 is TGTGCCAGCAGCCAGACCCTACGGACAGGGCCAACTCCCTACGAGCAGTACTTC. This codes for CASSQTLRTGPTPYEQYF.

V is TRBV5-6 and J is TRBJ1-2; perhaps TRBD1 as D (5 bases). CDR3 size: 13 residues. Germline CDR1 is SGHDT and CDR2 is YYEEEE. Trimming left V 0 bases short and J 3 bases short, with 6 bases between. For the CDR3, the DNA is TGTGCCAGCAGCTTGGCAGGGCACTATGGCTACACCTTC. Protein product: CASSLAGHYGYTF.

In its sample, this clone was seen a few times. The CDR3: CATSLDHISQPQHF. The CDR3 coding sequence is TGTGCCACCAGCCTAGATCACATTAGTCAGCCCCAGCATTTT. V is TRBV15 and J is TRBJ1-5; D is unclear. Germline loops: CDR1 LNHNV, CDR2 YYDKDF (reference sequence). Trimming shortened V by 5 bases and J by 6 bases, and 14 bases separated the two germline ends. This CDR3 has 14 amino acids.